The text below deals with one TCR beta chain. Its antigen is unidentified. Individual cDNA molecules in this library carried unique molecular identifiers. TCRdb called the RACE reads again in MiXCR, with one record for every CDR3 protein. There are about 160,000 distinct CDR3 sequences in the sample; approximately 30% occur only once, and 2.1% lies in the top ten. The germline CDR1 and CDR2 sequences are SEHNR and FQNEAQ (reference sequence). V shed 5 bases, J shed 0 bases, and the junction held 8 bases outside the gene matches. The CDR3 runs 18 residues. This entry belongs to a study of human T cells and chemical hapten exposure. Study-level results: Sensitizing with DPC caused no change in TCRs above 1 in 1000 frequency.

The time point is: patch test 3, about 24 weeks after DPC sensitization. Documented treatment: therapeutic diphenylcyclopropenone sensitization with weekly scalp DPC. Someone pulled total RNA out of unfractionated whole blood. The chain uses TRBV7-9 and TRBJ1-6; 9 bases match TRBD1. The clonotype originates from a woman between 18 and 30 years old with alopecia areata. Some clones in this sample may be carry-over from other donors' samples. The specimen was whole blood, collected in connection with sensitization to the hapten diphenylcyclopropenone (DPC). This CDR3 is CASSPSGTGFSYNSPLHF. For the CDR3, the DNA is TGTGCCAGCAGCCCATCCGGGACAGGGTTCTCCTATAATTCACCCCTCCACTTT.